This T cell receptor (beta chain) was profiled in a study of human T cells and chemical hapten exposure. Overall study: Mostly female, the patients presented with alopecia areata, totalis or universalis. Study-wide results and caveats: Expanded TCRs showed more large CDR3 clusters than pre-sensitization or healthy control sets.

Time point described: patch test 1, 2 weeks after DPC sensitization. Treatment: therapeutic diphenylcyclopropenone sensitization with weekly scalp DPC. Researchers extracted total RNA from unfractionated whole blood. V trimming: 5 bases; J trimming: 0 bases; junction bases outside the gene matches: 11. The CDR3 length is 17 residues. This clonotype was detected many times. Its antigen is currently unknown. Source study methods: The number of TCRs in each sample had a median of 95,638 and spanned about 20,000 to 700,000. One entry per CDR3 protein results from TCRdb running MiXCR on the RACE reads. TCRdb's processing, not the study's, gives the V and J calls here. The repertoire holds about 360,000 distinct CDR3 sequences, with approximately 5% as singletons.

The receptor's source is a woman aged 50 to 60 with alopecia areata. Some clones in this sample may be carry-over from other donors' samples. Sequencing used whole blood, obtained in connection with sensitization to the hapten diphenylcyclopropenone (DPC). The V gene is TRBV12-3 or TRBV12-4, the J gene TRBJ1-2; 8 nucleotides align to TRBD1. In DNA, the CDR3 is TGTGCCAGCAGTCCCGGACAGGGAGAAACTACTAACTATGGCTACACCTTC. Translated, it gives CASSPGQGETTNYGYTF.